This T cell receptor beta chain originates from a study of post-analysis software for immune sequencing data (dated by TCRdb to the mid-2010s). Study-level background: Disease courses on record covered relapsing-remitting, secondary progressive and progressive-relapsing multiple sclerosis, though some patients had no subtype annotation. The patient repertoires were compared against about 10 previously published healthy control repertoires obtained from donors aged roughly 6 to 28 years. A subset of samples was prepared in parallel using single-end sample barcoding, then pooled and co-amplified after Illumina adapter ligation.

A few counts support this clonotype. The target of this receptor is not known. Per-base qualities were not stored, and no clone one base away is much larger. What the authors observed across the whole study: Multiple sclerosis patients had significantly lower normalized Chao1 diversity than controls, a result that suggests substantial peripheral T-cell clonal expansion. Several TRBV segments, including TRBV5-6, TRBV5-1 and TRBV20-1, were significantly more frequent in patients than controls. When samples were clustered directly using the F measure, samples prepared in the same batch co-clustered strongly, which prompted a batch-effect correction. The control group was slightly older than the multiple sclerosis patient group.

TCR beta repertoires were profiled from peripheral blood of approximately 13 young patients with multiple sclerosis to demonstrate the VDJtools post-analysis software. The multiple sclerosis patients were children and adolescents between roughly 6 and 17 years of age. Preparation of the library involved PCR. Sequencing relied on an Illumina HiSeq 2500. Unique molecular identifiers were incorporated into TCR beta cDNA libraries to reduce PCR and sequencing biases. Roughly 500,000 cDNA molecules were obtained for every 1 to 10 million input T cells, so each molecule roughly corresponded to one T cell. Patient libraries were prepared and sequenced with the same protocol used for the earlier healthy control dataset. Within a given batch, samples were prepared together, multiplexed and sequenced on the same HiSeq lane. As for the original processing: Raw barcoded reads were processed with MIGEC, and single-read molecular identifier groups were discarded before consensus assembly and CDR3 extraction. Clonotype tables were post-analysed with VDJtools, normalizing diversity by down-sampling all datasets to the smallest sample size. To correct batch-related cross-sample contamination, repertoire overlap clustering matched CDR3 amino acid sequences but not nucleotide sequences. The public reads were run again by TCRdb, first through fastp at Q25 and then through MiXCR, and only productive beta chains were kept. For every CDR3 protein sequence, its rows merge into one entry that carries the most common genes and DNA. The V and J calls come from TCRdb's annotation, not from the publication. Within this sample are around 500,000 distinct CDR3 sequences, with roughly 34% of them counted one time only. 6% of the sample comes from the top ten.

CDR1 and CDR2, looked up from the germline V gene (reference sequence), are SEHNR and FQNEAQ. The CDR3 covers 15 residues, taking in both the cysteine and the phenylalanine. The read is trimmed to its CDR3 DNA, 45 bases read in frame from base 1. The junction carries 7 bases between V and J, which are trimmed by 4 bases and 0 bases respectively. Input material: blood. The sequence derives from a girl younger than 18 with multiple sclerosis. Rearrangement joined TRBV7-9 to TRBJ2-6; the D gene remains uncertain. The nucleotide sequence reads as follows: TGTGCCAGCAGCTCCGGTGGCTCTGGGGCCAACGTCCTGACTTTC. Translated, this gives CASSSGGSGANVLTF.